A single sample gave rise to the 20 T cell receptor beta chains below, sequenced in a study of blood T cells in healthy people across ages. Together with a sample-barcoded 5' primer, a J-beta primer mix was included in a second PCR lasting about 7 to 11 cycles. Each CDR3 protein gets one entry after TCRdb re-called the 5' RACE reads with MiXCR. There are hundreds of thousands of distinct CDR3 sequences in the sample; about three fifths occur only once, and 22% lies in the top ten. Sequencing input: blood. The source is a man aged 25-45 years in good health.

The chain couples TRBV6-1 to TRBJ2-1; possible D gene TRBD1, 6 bases. Deletions cut 6 bases from V and 3 bases from J, with 15 bases between. This CDR3 is built from 15 residues. Germline CDR1 is MNHNS and CDR2 is SASEGT. The CDR3 DNA reads as TGTGCCAGCAGGAGACAGGTCCTTCGCTACAATGAGCAGTTCTTC. Its translation: CASRRQVLRYNEQFF.

CDR3 in DNA: TGTGCCACCAGCAGCCGAAGGGGTCTCTCTGAAGCTTTCTTT. Protein product: CATSSRRGLSEAFF. The gene calls are TRBV15 and TRBJ1-1; D is perhaps TRBD1 (5 bases). This CDR3 comprises 14 residues. V gave up 3 bases and J gave up 6 bases, with 14 bases separating them. Per germline, CDR1 LNHNV and CDR2 YYDKDF (reference sequence).

Worth noting for this clonotype: One junction end does not reproduce the germline sequence, and a read error may be involved. The chain employs TRBV6-1 and TRBJ1-3; D call uncertain. This CDR3 region has 15 residues. The V gene's germline CDR1 is MNHNS and CDR2 SASEGT. Here the CDR3 reads CACSESDNSGNTIYF. CDR3 sequence (DNA): TGTGCCTGCAGTGAAAGCGACAACTCTGGAAACACCATATATTTT.

The V and J genes are TRBV5-6 and TRBJ2-1; weak D call: TRBD1 (5 bases). V lost 3 bases and J lost 13, with 17 bases in between. Germline CDR1 and CDR2: SGHDT and YYEEEE. The CDR3 extends over 13 amino acids. CDR3 coding DNA: TGTGCCAGCAGCTCTCAGGGCTATGAGACCCAGTTCTTC. It translates to CASSSQGYETQFF. Filled out from reference TRBV5-6 and TRBJ2-1, the complete variable domain reads DAGVTQSPTHLIKTRGQQVTLRCSPKSGHDTVSWYQQALGQGPQFIFQYYEEEERQRGNFPDRFSGHQFPNYSSELNVNALLLGDSALYLCASSSQGYETQFFGPGTRLTVL.

This clonotype was counted only a few times. This sequence joins TRBV6-5 and TRBJ2-1, with TRBD2 identical over 7 bases. V shed 6 bases, J shed 1 base, and the junction held 6 bases outside the gene matches. CDR3 size: 15 residues. Germline V CDR1 and CDR2: MNHEY, SVGAGI. CDR3 in amino acids: CASRPVAGSYNEQFF. CDR3 in DNA: TGTGCCAGCAGACCCGTAGCGGGTTCCTACAATGAGCAGTTCTTC.

This clonotype was counted a few times. The chain is built from TRBV6-5 and TRBJ2-7; 8 positions agree with TRBD2. The length of the CDR3 is 14 residues. J gave up 3 bases and V 6 bases, and 7 bases lay outside the gene matches. Germline CDR1 and CDR2: MNHEY and SVGAGI. The CDR3: CASSLGGLDYEQYF. The CDR3 region has the DNA TGTGCCAGCAGCCTGGGGGGACTAGACTACGAGCAGTACTTC.

The chain employs TRBV20-1 and TRBJ2-3; D not resolved. CDR1 DFQATT and CDR2 SNEGSKA come from the germline V gene (reference sequence). This CDR3 comprises 10 residues. V dropped 5 bases and J dropped 6 bases, with 6 bases sitting between them. CDR3 nucleotides: TGCAGTGCTTTTCCTGATACGCAGTATTTT. This encodes CSAFPDTQYF.

The CDR3 is CSATGLADSYEQYF. As DNA, the CDR3 is TGCAGTGCCACGGGACTAGCGGACTCCTACGAGCAGTACTTC. The chain is built from TRBV20-1 and TRBJ2-7, with TRBD2 matching 11 bases. This CDR3 is built from 14 residues. V was pared by 6 bases and J by 0 bases, with 4 bases of the junction left unmatched. CDR1 and CDR2 (germline): DFQATT, SNEGSKA (reference sequence).

There are many counts of this clonotype. J is TRBJ2-3 and V is TRBV5-1, with a possible D match to TRBD1 (5 bases). The CDR3 runs 17 residues. Germline CDR1 and CDR2: SGHRS and YFSETQ. The V and J ends lost 1 base and 5 bases respectively, with 20 bases between them. The chain's CDR3 is CASSLTVDLPQGDTQYF. The DNA of the CDR3 is TGCGCCAGCAGCTTGACGGTGGATCTCCCCCAGGGAGATACGCAGTATTTT. The variable domain in full, with the rest retrieved from reference TRBV5-1 and TRBJ2-3, is KAGVTQTPRYLIKTRGQQVTLSCSPISGHRSVSWYQQTPGQGLQFLFEYFSETQRNKGNFPGRFSGRQFSNSRSEMNVSTLELGDSALYLCASSLTVDLPQGDTQYFGPGTRLTVL.

In this sample, this clonotype turned up a few times. Mismatch with germline at one junction end may stem from a read error. The chain employs TRBV29-1 and TRBJ2-5; D not certain. This CDR3 contains 11 residues. CDR1 and CDR2 (germline): SQVTM, ANQGSEA. The CDR3: CSVEVAETQYF. The CDR3 DNA sequence: TGCAGCGTCGAAGTTGCGGAGACCCAGTACTTC.

This clonotype was seen a handful of times. The genes are TRBV3-1 and TRBJ2-3; D is ambiguous. Looked up from germline, CDR1 is LGHDT and CDR2 is YNNKEL (reference sequence). The V gene lost 4 bases and the J gene lost 1 base, with 9 bases spanning the gap. The CDR3 is made up of 14 amino acids. The CDR3 bases are TGTGCCAGCAGCCTGAGAGAGCGCACAGATACGCAGTATTTT. Residues: CASSLRERTDTQYF.

The chain uses TRBV28 and TRBJ2-1, with D perhaps matching TRBD1 (6 bases). The CDR3 has 14 residues. Trimming took 8 bases from V and 7 from J, leaving 18 bases between them. Per germline, CDR1 MDHEN and CDR2 SYDVKM. The chain's CDR3 is CASLNPGALNEQFF. CDR3 nucleotide sequence: TGTGCCAGCCTAAACCCAGGGGCTTTAAATGAGCAGTTCTTC.

Points on this clonotype: A single base separates this from a much larger clone, so it may be a read error. J is TRBJ2-6 and V is TRBV7-9, with 8 nucleotides matching TRBD1. The length of the CDR3 is 16 residues. Germline V gives CDR1 SEHNR, CDR2 FQNEAQ (reference sequence). The CDR3 loop reads CANSLGQGSGANVLTF. In DNA form, the CDR3 reads TGTGCCAACAGCTTAGGACAGGGCTCTGGGGCCAACGTCCTGACTTTC. Full variable domain (outside the CDR3, taken from reference TRBV7-9 and TRBJ2-6): DTGVSQNPRHKITKRGQNVTFRCDPISEHNRLYWYRQTLGQGPEFLTYFQNEAQLEKSRLLSDRFSAERPKGSFSTLEIQRTEQGDSAMYLCANSLGQGSGANVLTFGAGSRLTVL.

The chain employs TRBV7-2 and TRBJ2-1, with D possibly matching TRBD2 (6 bases). CDR3 length: 16 amino acids. The germline gives CDR1 SGHTA, CDR2 FQGNSA. The ends were cut back, 5 bases at V and 6 bases at J, with 20 bases in the middle. DNA of the CDR3: TGTGCCAGCAGCCTGATGGGCGGGGCAGGGTCCAATGAGCAGTTCTTC. Its protein product is CASSLMGGAGSNEQFF.

This clonotype was observed a handful of times. J is TRBJ2-1 and V is TRBV6-5; no definite D call. This CDR3 region has 12 residues. Trimming shortened V by 7 bases and J by 10 bases, and 14 bases separated the two germline ends. Germline loops: CDR1 MNHEY, CDR2 SVGAGI. CDR3 loop: CASTNPAREQFF. CDR3 nucleotide sequence: TGTGCCAGCACCAACCCGGCCCGGGAGCAGTTCTTC.

The rearrangement links TRBV30 to TRBJ2-7, with no clear D. The CDR3 runs 11 residues. The V gene lost 1 base and the J gene lost 3 bases, with 4 bases spanning the gap. CDR1 is GTSNPN, CDR2 SVGIG, per germline (reference sequence). In DNA, the CDR3 is TGTGCCTGGAGTGCAAACTACGAGCAGTACTTC. Translated, it gives CAWSANYEQYF.

This rearrangement joins TRBV20-1 to TRBJ1-2; D is unclear. The CDR3 consists of 11 residues. The germline gives CDR1 DFQATT, CDR2 SNEGSKA (reference sequence). V was shortened by 3 bases and J by 8 bases, with 10 bases between the two germline ends. CDR3 DNA: TGCAGTGCTAGTTGGGGTACCGGCTACACCTTC. This gives the protein CSASWGTGYTF.

This clonotype has only a few counts. The chain couples TRBV2 to TRBJ2-7; weak D call: TRBD1 (5 bases). Trimming shortened V by 6 bases and J by 3 bases, and 33 bases separated the two germline ends. The germline V gene has CDR1 SNHLY and CDR2 FYNNEI. The CDR3 has 20 amino acids. CDR3 loop: CASSLKKDTQITGTNYEQYF. The CDR3 DNA follows: TGTGCCAGCAGCCTTAAGAAGGACACCCAAATCACCGGAACTAACTACGAGCAGTACTTC.

This chain connects TRBV20-1 to TRBJ1-6; the match to TRBD1 covers 7 bases. The CDR3 has 15 amino acids. CDR1 and CDR2 from the germline V gene are DFQATT and SNEGSKA (reference sequence). CDR3 nucleotides: TGCAATGCCACCCCCTCCGGGACAGTTATTCAACCCCTCCACTTT. Translation gives CNATPSGTVIQPLHF.

This clonotype was observed once. This chain joins TRBV7-2 and TRBJ2-4; 7 bases are a match to TRBD2. V gave up 1 base and J gave up 13 bases; unmatched junction bases: 22. This CDR3 region has 18 residues. Germline values: CDR1 SGHTA, CDR2 FQGNSA. The CDR3 DNA is TGTGCCAGCAGCTTAGTCCCCGGGAGCGGGACGATCATGGGGGAGCAGTACTTC. It is translated as CASSLVPGSGTIMGEQYF.